One and the same sample provided the 21 T cell receptor beta chains below, sequenced in a study of cytomegalovirus exposure and HLA in healthy donors. 60 Vbeta and 13 Jbeta primers were used in PCR. Using immunoSEQ multiplex PCR, the repertoire was profiled, and TCRdb retains in-frame clones only, with some absent. The table records 100,000 to 120,000 clones, approximately 80% of them present only once. Sequencing was done on a sample of PBMCs. These receptors were taken from a woman aged 55-69 years in good health and CMV-seropositive.

The rearrangement links TRBV5-1 to TRBJ2-3, with D tentatively TRBD1 (6 bases). V lost 4 bases and J 6 bases, leaving 12 bases between the germline ends. Looked up from germline, CDR1 is SGHRS and CDR2 is YFSETQ. The CDR3 totals 13 residues. The CDR3 nucleotides are TGCGCCAGCAGCGAGACAGGATCTGATACGCAGTATTTT. This sequence encodes CASSETGSDTQYF.

As concerns this clone: Other DNA sequences in this sample translate to the same CDR3. V and J are TRBV19 and TRBJ2-1, with TRBD1 identical over 9 bases. This CDR3 spans 14 amino acids. Trimming took 6 bases from V and 0 from J; bases not matched to a gene: 0. Germline V gene data show CDR1 as LNHDA and CDR2 as SQIVND (reference sequence). The DNA of the CDR3 is TGTGCCAGTAGGACAGGGGGCTCCTACAATGAGCAGTTCTTC. This encodes CASRTGGSYNEQFF. The full variable domain, in which reference TRBV19 and TRBJ2-1 provide the parts outside the CDR3, is DGGITQSPKYLFRKEGQNVTLSCEQNLNHDAMYWYRQDPGQGLRLIYYSQIVNDFQKGDIAEGYSVSREKKESFPLTVTSAQKNPTAFYLCASRTGGSYNEQFFGPGTRLTVL.

V gene TRBV5-1 combines with J gene TRBJ2-7; TRBD2 agrees at 8 bases. CDR3 length: 14 amino acids. The germline CDR1 and CDR2 sequences are SGHRS and YFSETQ. Trimming took 4 bases from V and 3 from J; bases not matched to a gene: 6. CDR3 nucleotides: TGCGCCAGCAGCCCGGGGGGGGGTGGCTACGAGCAGTACTTC. It is translated as CASSPGGGGYEQYF.

The V gene is TRBV19, the J gene TRBJ1-2, with a possible D match to TRBD1 (6 bases). V dropped 5 bases and J dropped 7 bases, with 14 bases sitting between them. The length of the CDR3 is 13 residues. Germline V gene lookup returns CDR1 LNHDA and CDR2 SQIVND (reference sequence). The CDR3 DNA is TGTGCCAGTAGTGCAGGGGATTGGAGTGGCTACACCTTC. This translates into CASSAGDWSGYTF.

V is TRBV7-9 and J is TRBJ1-2; D not certain. This CDR3 is 12 amino acids long. The ends were cut back, 1 base at V and 6 bases at J, with 6 bases in the middle. Germline V gene lookup returns CDR1 SEHNR and CDR2 FQNEAQ (reference sequence). The CDR3 is CASSLVEDGYTF. CDR3 in DNA: TGTGCCAGCAGCTTAGTGGAGGATGGCTACACCTTC.

The chain links TRBV18 to TRBJ2-5, with 7 bases aligning to TRBD1. Germline lookup yields CDR1 KGHSH and CDR2 LQKENI. After removal of 1 base from V and 8 bases from J, the junction contained 13 bases not matched to a gene. The CDR3 covers 16 residues. CDR3 protein: CASSPLQGWDQCTQYF. In nucleotides, the CDR3 is TGTGCCAGCTCACCACTACAGGGGTGGGATCAATGTACCCAGTACTTC.

To note about this clone: The germline gene is not matched at one end of the junction; a read error may be the cause. The CDR3 nucleotides are TGTGCCATCAAAGGGACGGGACAGGGCCAGCAAGAGGCCCAGTACTTC. Translation: CAIKGTGQGQQEAQYF. The J gene is TRBJ2-5, the V gene TRBV10-3; 9 nucleotides agree with TRBD1. The CDR3 has 16 amino acids. Germline CDR1 and CDR2: ENHRY and SYGVKD.

This chain links TRBV18 with TRBJ2-7; D unclear. CDR3 length: 13 residues. CDR1 is KGHSH, CDR2 LQKENI, per germline. Trimming pared 11 bases from V and 3 bases from J, leaving 17 bases between. CDR3 sequence (DNA): TGTGCCGGAGTCAGCGATACCCGCTACGAGCAGTACTTC. It yields the protein CAGVSDTRYEQYF.

The V and J genes are TRBV6-4 and TRBJ2-3; 9 nucleotides line up with TRBD1. J was trimmed by 1 base and V by 4 bases; bases with no gene match: 0. CDR1 is MRHNA, CDR2 SNTAGT, per germline. The CDR3 totals 14 residues. CDR3 DNA: TGTGCCAGCAGTGGGACAGGGGGCACAGATACGCAGTATTTT. This sequence encodes CASSGTGGTDTQYF.

This chain links TRBV7-2 with TRBJ2-5; a possible D gene is TRBD2 (5 bases). This CDR3 region has 15 residues. V lost 1 base, J lost 5 bases, and 14 bases lay in between. Germline CDR1 is SGHTA and CDR2 is FQGNSA. In DNA, the CDR3 is TGTGCCAGCAGCTTAGGTGGTCGACTATGGGAGACCCAGTACTTC. Its protein product is CASSLGGRLWETQYF. Filled out from reference TRBV7-2 and TRBJ2-5, the complete variable domain reads GAGVSQSPSNKVTEKGKDVELRCDPISGHTALYWYRQSLGQGLEFLIYFQGNSAPDKSGLPSDRFSAERTGGSVSTLTIQRTQQEDSAVYLCASSLGGRLWETQYFGPGTRLLVL.

On this clone itself: This specimen includes other DNA sequences encoding the same CDR3. This chain connects TRBV7-8 to TRBJ2-2; a weak D match, TRBD2 (6 bases). The CDR3 loop spans 15 amino acids. The V end was cut by 5 bases, the J end by 8 bases, with 18 bases between. Germline V gene sequence: CDR1 SGHVS, CDR2 FQNEAQ. CDR3: CASSLRRLGGGELFF. For the CDR3, the DNA is TGTGCCAGCAGCCTAAGACGGCTTGGAGGGGGGGAGCTGTTTTTT.

The chain couples TRBV7-3 to TRBJ2-3; 16 positions agree with TRBD2. The CDR3 has 17 amino acids. Losses at the gene ends were 10 bases for V and 8 bases for J; bases not matched to a gene: 15. Germline CDR1 SGHTA, CDR2 FQGTGA. The CDR3 is CATPLGLAGGSPRTQYF. CDR3 bases: TGTGCCACCCCCTTGGGACTAGCGGGAGGGTCGCCCCGTACGCAGTATTTT.

The chain is built from TRBV5-1 and TRBJ1-2, with a tentative D call TRBD1 (5 bases). Between the trimmed V and J ends, which lost 2 bases and 4 bases, there was a span of 18 bases. This CDR3 has 16 amino acids. Germline values: CDR1 SGHRS, CDR2 YFSETQ. The CDR3 nucleotides are TGCGCCAGCAGCTTAAGCTCGCAGGGCGCCGGCTATGGCTACACCTTC. Amino acid sequence: CASSLSSQGAGYGYTF.

The V call is TRBV21-1, the J call TRBJ2-5; TRBD1 is taken as the D call from the table, unchecked against the DNA. TRBV21-1 constitutes a pseudogene. This CDR3 contains 14 residues. DNA for the CDR3: TGTGCCAGCAGCAAAGCGGCCAGACAAGAGACCCAGTACTTC. Its protein is CASSKAARQETQYF.

V gene TRBV30 combines with J gene TRBJ2-1; 7 bases match TRBD1. This CDR3 is built from 13 residues. The germline gives CDR1 GTSNPN, CDR2 SVGIG (reference sequence). V shed 1 base and J 12 bases; nucleotides not matched to a gene: 9. The CDR3 spells CAWSEDRYRGQFF. As DNA, the CDR3 is TGTGCCTGGAGTGAGGACAGGTATAGGGGGCAGTTCTTC.

V and J are TRBV28 and TRBJ2-2; D is uncertain. CDR3 length: 13 residues. The V end was cut by 2 bases, the J end by 7 bases, with 8 bases between. Germline-derived CDR1 and CDR2 are MDHEN and SYDVKM. In DNA form, the CDR3 reads TGTGCCAGCAGTTTAGCACTCGGCGGGGAGCTGTTTTTT. Encoded protein: CASSLALGGELFF.

This clone was seen only a few times. This chain links TRBV6-5 with TRBJ1-1; D is ambiguous. The CDR3 consists of 14 residues. The V gene lost 7 bases and the J gene lost 1 base, with 13 bases spanning the gap. Per the germline V gene, CDR1 is MNHEY and CDR2 is SVGAGI. The CDR3 spells CASKITGANTEAFF. In nucleotides, the CDR3 is TGTGCCAGCAAAATTACGGGAGCGAACACTGAAGCTTTCTTT.

The chain recombines TRBV28 with TRBJ1-6, with a weak D call TRBD1 (6 bases). Looked up from germline, CDR1 is MDHEN and CDR2 is SYDVKM. The CDR3 consists of 13 residues. CDR3 in amino acids: CAEQGDYNSPLHF. CDR3 DNA sequence: TGTGCTGAACAGGGAGATTATAATTCACCCCTCCACTTT.

The CDR3 bases are TGCAGCGTTAACCTAGGGGTTGATGAAAAACTGTTTTTT. It is translated as CSVNLGVDEKLFF. The J gene is TRBJ1-4, the V gene TRBV29-1, with D perhaps matching TRBD1 (5 bases). This CDR3 region has 13 residues. Germline V gene data show CDR1 as SQVTM and CDR2 as ANQGSEA. V shed 5 bases and J shed 6 bases, with 13 bases lying between them.

The genes are TRBV5-6 and TRBJ2-1; a possible D gene is TRBD2 (6 bases). V was shortened by 3 bases and J by 8 bases, with 12 bases between the two germline ends. The CDR3 consists of 13 residues. Germline V gene data show CDR1 as SGHDT and CDR2 as YYEEEE. CDR3 coding DNA: TGTGCCAGCAGCTCGGAGGGCTATGATGAGCAGTTCTTC. Translation: CASSSEGYDEQFF.

V is TRBV18 and J is TRBJ2-5, with D possibly being TRBD2 (6 bases). Per the germline V gene, CDR1 is KGHSH and CDR2 is LQKENI. The CDR3 is 13 residues long. V was cut by 5 bases and J by 1 base, with 8 bases left in between. DNA for the CDR3: TGTGCCAGCTCATCGGGACTCCAAGAGACCCAGTACTTC. It yields the protein CASSSGLQETQYF.